This T cell receptor (beta chain) was recovered during a study of shared clonotypes between healthy human individuals. Naive CD8 cells comprised CD45RO-negative, CCR7-positively selected cells, excluding terminally differentiated effector memory CD45RA+ cells. Libraries were prepared by immunoSEQ multiplex PCR; TCRdb keeps only in-frame clonotypes and omits some of them. The sample has some 2.1 million clones, about 94% seen once. Germline V gene sequence: CDR1 SGHAT, CDR2 FQNNGV. The CDR3 totals 18 residues. V lost 5 bases and J lost 0; bases outside the gene matches: 11. The chain combines TRBV11-2 with TRBJ2-2; 8 nucleotides agree with TRBD1. This TCR derives from a man between 18 and 35 years old in good health. Some clones in this sample may be carry-over from other donors' samples. Sequenced sample: naive CD8+ T cells from PBMCs. CDR3 sequence (DNA): TGTGCCAGCAGCCCAGTTCCGGACAGGGTCCCGAACACCGGGGAGCTGTTTTTT. Amino acids: CASSPVPDRVPNTGELFF.